This TCR beta chain was captured in a study of blood T cell repertoires in COVID-19. Study summary: Sites across the United States, Italy and Spain contributed samples from acute and convalescent COVID-19. The cDNA or gDNA used as material had been derived from T cells, B-cell-depleted T cells, or PBMCs.

As processed by the authors: From reference gene primer amplification, estimates of nucleated cell counts were derived. TCRdb keeps only in-frame clones here, not all; method: immunoSEQ multiplex PCR. Clone size and the V and J calls come from that table; the DNA yielded D and trimming. This table holds a few hundred thousand clones, approximately 90% found once. Seattle-derived patients entered the study during active infection and were followed longitudinally. The CDR3 has 17 residues. Germline V gives CDR1 LNHDA, CDR2 SQIVND (reference sequence). After removal of 6 bases from V and 1 base from J, the junction contained 11 bases not matched to a gene.

Source material: peripheral blood. V is TRBV19 and J is TRBJ2-4; 8 bases agree with TRBD2. The clonotype was recovered from a man aged 18-30 years with COVID-19, enrolled during active disease. CDR3 protein: CASSPRGGEAAKNIQYF. The CDR3 DNA is TGTGCCAGTAGCCCCCGGGGGGGGGAGGCGGCCAAAAACATTCAGTACTTC.